This TCR beta chain comes out of a study of blood T cell repertoires in COVID-19. Background on the study: Collection of acute and convalescent COVID-19 samples took place in the United States, Italy and Spain. In each case, the material was cDNA or gDNA derived from T cells, B-cell-depleted T cells, or PBMCs.

TCRdb's table, derived via immunoSEQ multiplex PCR, lists solely in-frame clones and lacks some. Of approximately 260,000 clones listed, around nine tenths are singletons. The CDR3 is 13 residues long. V gave up 4 bases and J gave up 5 bases; unmatched junction bases: 2. The rearrangement joins TRBV12-3 or TRBV12-4 to TRBJ2-5, with 9 bases identical to TRBD2. The sequenced sample consisted of PBMCs or T cells enriched from blood (not recorded which). The sequence came from a woman aged 55-75 years who had recovered from COVID-19. The CDR3 DNA follows: TGTGCCAGCAGTTCCCTAGCGGGGGAGACCCAGTACTTC. This gives the protein CASSSLAGETQYF.